A single sample is the source of the 10 T cell receptor beta chains below, sequenced in a study of shared clonotypes between healthy human individuals. The method was immunoSEQ multiplex PCR; TCRdb's version includes in-frame clones alone and lacks a portion of them. Of about 1.9 million clones listed, around 93% are singletons. Terminally differentiated effector memory CD45RA+ cells were left out of the naive CD8 fraction, which was CD45RO-negative and positively selected for CCR7. Sample: naive CD8+ T cells from PBMCs. All receptors derive from a young man in good health. Some clones in this sample may be carry-over from other donors' samples.

J is TRBJ2-7 and V is TRBV5-1; 11 bases agree with TRBD2. CDR1 and CDR2 from the germline V gene are SGHRS and YFSETQ. V lost 4 bases, J lost 5 bases, and 14 bases stayed unmatched. CDR3 length: 17 residues. This CDR3 is CASSGGPRLAGTHEQYF. CDR3 nucleotides: TGCGCCAGCAGCGGGGGCCCCCGACTAGCGGGAACCCACGAGCAGTACTTC.

This clone was recorded once. V gene TRBV6-1 combines with J gene TRBJ2-7; 12 positions match TRBD2. J was trimmed by 3 bases and V by 10 bases; bases with no gene match: 10. Germline V gene lookup returns CDR1 MNHNS and CDR2 SASEGT. This CDR3 spans 15 amino acids. CDR3 loop: CATYTLAGGLYEQYF. The CDR3 DNA reads as TGTGCCACCTACACCCTAGCGGGAGGGCTCTACGAGCAGTACTTC.

The chain carries TRBV7-9 and TRBJ2-1, with 7 nucleotides matching TRBD1. V shed 5 bases, J shed 16 bases, and the junction held 11 bases outside the gene matches. The CDR3 has 12 amino acids. The germline V gene encodes CDR1 SEHNR and CDR2 FQNEAQ (reference sequence). CDR3 nucleotides: TGTGCCAGCAGCGGAGCAGCGGACAGGAATTTCTTC. This encodes CASSGAADRNFF.

Concerning this clone: This CDR3 is also generated by other DNA sequences in the sample. The chain employs TRBV11-2 and TRBJ2-7; 10 nucleotides agree with TRBD1. V gave up 6 bases and J gave up 3 bases; unmatched junction bases: 8. Germline V gene sequence: CDR1 SGHAT, CDR2 FQNNGV. This CDR3 has 15 amino acids. The CDR3 sequence is CASRPPGQGIYEQYF. CDR3 coding DNA: TGTGCCAGCAGACCCCCGGGACAGGGGATCTACGAGCAGTACTTC.

V gene TRBV19 combines with J gene TRBJ2-3; no reliable D call. The CDR3 loop spans 17 amino acids. Trimming shortened V by 8 bases and J by 4 bases, and 25 bases separated the two germline ends. Germline V gene sequence: CDR1 LNHDA, CDR2 SQIVND (reference sequence). CDR3 residues: CASRLSSVRRFADTQYF. The CDR3 bases are TGTGCCAGTCGTCTTTCCTCAGTGAGACGGTTTGCAGATACGCAGTATTTT.

The V call is TRBV19, the J call TRBJ1-5; D is ambiguous. Between the trimmed V and J ends, which lost 3 bases and 2 bases, there was a span of 20 bases. There are 18 residues in the CDR3. The V gene's germline CDR1 is LNHDA and CDR2 SQIVND (reference sequence). The CDR3 reads CASSILYRGGMGNQPQHF. In nucleotides, the CDR3 is TGTGCCAGTAGTATCCTCTACAGAGGTGGGATGGGCAATCAGCCCCAGCATTTT. Variable domain in full (rest from reference TRBV19 and TRBJ1-5): DGGITQSPKYLFRKEGQNVTLSCEQNLNHDAMYWYRQDPGQGLRLIYYSQIVNDFQKGDIAEGYSVSREKKESFPLTVTSAQKNPTAFYLCASSILYRGGMGNQPQHFGDGTRLSIL.

The chain carries TRBV19 and TRBJ1-2; D gene uncertain. This CDR3 has 13 amino acids. Germline V lookup: CDR1 LNHDA, CDR2 SQIVND (reference sequence). The V end was cut by 3 bases, the J end by 4 bases, with 9 bases between. The CDR3 sequence is CASSISPLYGYTF. The CDR3 region has the DNA TGTGCCAGTAGTATCTCCCCCCTCTATGGCTACACCTTC.

V gene TRBV10-1 combines with J gene TRBJ1-2, with 8 bases aligning to TRBD1. Germline CDR1 and CDR2: WNHNN and SYGVQD (reference sequence). J gave up 8 bases and V 7 bases, and 6 bases lay outside the gene matches. The CDR3 covers 12 residues. The DNA for the CDR3 is TGCGCCAGCACCCAGGGGGCGCAGGGCTACACCTTC. This gives the protein CASTQGAQGYTF.

On this clone itself: Other DNA sequences in this specimen translate into the identical CDR3. The chain joins TRBV6-6 to TRBJ2-5; 9 bases map to TRBD2. CDR3 length equals 15 residues. J was trimmed by 3 bases and V by 0 bases; bases with no gene match: 2. Per germline, CDR1 MNHNY and CDR2 SVGAGI (reference sequence). The CDR3: CASSYSLAGEETQYF. In DNA, the CDR3 is TGTGCCAGCAGTTACTCCTTAGCGGGAGAAGAGACCCAGTACTTC.

The V and J genes are TRBV7-9 and TRBJ2-7; D is ambiguous. Germline CDR1 reads SEHNR; CDR2 reads FQNEAQ (reference sequence). V was pared by 5 bases and J by 5 bases, with 13 bases between. The CDR3 is 13 amino acids. CDR3 DNA sequence: TGTGCCAGCAGCCCAGCTGAGGTTAACGAGCAGTACTTC. This translates into CASSPAEVNEQYF.